The entry that follows covers one TCR beta chain sequence. Its cognate antigen is unknown. The V segment lost 7 bases and the J segment 5 bases; nucleotides outside the gene matches: 6. The CDR3 runs to 13 residues. CDR1 and CDR2 (germline): LNHDA, SQIVND (reference sequence). TCRdb re-called the RT-PCR reads through MiXCR, storing one row per CDR3 protein. This sample yields approximately 2,200 distinct CDR3 sequences, of which approximately 32% are seen a single time; less than 7% belongs to the top ten. This sample was taken from a study of yellow fever vaccine responses in identical twins. Study-wide results and limits: Reportedly, twins' vaccine T cell responses looked partly convergent and partly personalized.

Sequencing used T cells from blood (PBMCs), unsorted or a sorted subset (not recorded which), obtained before or after yellow fever vaccination (not recorded which). The chain is built from TRBV19 and TRBJ2-7, with TRBD1 identical over 9 bases. This TCR derives from a woman under 30 who received the yellow fever vaccine. The CDR3 nucleotides are TGTGCCAGTAAAGGACAGGGGCCCCACGAGCAGTACTTC. Its protein product is CASKGQGPHEQYF.